Included here is one TCR beta chain sequence, with context. What it binds is not known. One end of the junction does not line up with germline, which may come from a read error. Different DNA sequences within this sample yield the same CDR3. This entry is derived from a study of cytomegalovirus exposure and HLA in healthy donors. Across the study: Later analysis reported that the roughly 130 validation repertoires shared the platform of the 650 to 700 first-cohort repertoires.

Clones were read by immunoSEQ multiplex PCR, and TCRdb kept only the in-frame ones, dropping some. The sample has around 70,000 clones, approximately 95% seen once; the top ten hold roughly 1.6%. The length of the CDR3 is 14 residues. Germline CDR1 and CDR2: SGHRS and YFSETQ. Points from the study as a whole: Reported results showed that the classifier diagnosed cytomegalovirus status with high specificity and sensitivity. Some TCR beta chains (around 180 of them) were listed as cytomegalovirus-associated. Many donors shared some public TCRs, even though most TCR sequences were rare.

Sequenced input: PBMCs. V usage is TRBV5-1 and J usage is TRBJ1-1; D may be TRBD1 (6 bases). This receptor was taken from a man aged 18 to 30 in good health and CMV-seropositive. The CDR3 DNA sequence: TGTGCCAGCACCTGGGGGGGCAGAAGCACTGAAGCTTTCTTT. This translates into CASTWGGRSTEAFF.